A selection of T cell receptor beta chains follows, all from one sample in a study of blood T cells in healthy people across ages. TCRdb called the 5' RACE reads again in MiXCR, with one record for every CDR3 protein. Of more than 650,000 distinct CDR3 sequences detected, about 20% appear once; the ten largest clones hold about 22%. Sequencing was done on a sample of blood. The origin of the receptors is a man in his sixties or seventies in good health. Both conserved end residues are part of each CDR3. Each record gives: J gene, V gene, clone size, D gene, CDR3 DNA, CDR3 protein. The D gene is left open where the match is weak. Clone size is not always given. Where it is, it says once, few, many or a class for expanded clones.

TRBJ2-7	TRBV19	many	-	TGTGCCAGTAGTATAGCGGCGGGTCAATACGAGCAGTACTTC	CASSIAAGQYEQYF
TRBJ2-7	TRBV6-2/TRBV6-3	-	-	TGTGCCAGCAGTTTTGCCCAGGGGACCTACGAGCAGTACTTC	CASSFAQGTYEQYF
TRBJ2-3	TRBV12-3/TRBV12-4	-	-	TGTGCCAGCAGTTTAGACGGGCATTCTAGCACAGATACGCAGTATTTT	CASSLDGHSSTDTQYF
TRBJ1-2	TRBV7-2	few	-	TGTGCCAGCAGCTTAGCGCGAAGGTCAAACTATGGCTACACCTTC	CASSLARRSNYGYTF
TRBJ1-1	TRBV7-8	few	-	TGTGCCAGCAGCGATCACCCCGGGGAAGCTTTCTTT	CASSDHPGEAFF
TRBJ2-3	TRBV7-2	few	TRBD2	TGTGCCAGCAGCTTAGCGACTGCGACTAGCGGGGACCGCACAGATACGCAGTATTTT	CASSLATATSGDRTDTQYF
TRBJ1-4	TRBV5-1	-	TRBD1	TGCGCCAGCAGATCGGGACAGGTTAATGAAAAACTGTTTTTT	CASRSGQVNEKLFF
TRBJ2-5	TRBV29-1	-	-	TGCAGCGTCCAAGACCCGGCTCGGGGGACCCAGTACTTC	CSVQDPARGTQYF
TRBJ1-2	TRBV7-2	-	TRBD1	TGTGCCAGCAGCTTAGGTGGGACAGGGGCCAGCTATGGCTACACCTTC	CASSLGGTGASYGYTF
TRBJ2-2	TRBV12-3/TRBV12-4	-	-	TGTGCCAGCAGTACGGCCGATTTGGGGACTGAAGGGACCGGGGAGCTGTTTTTT	CASSTADLGTEGTGELFF
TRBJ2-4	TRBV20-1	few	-	TGCAGTGCTACGGAATTGGGATCGGATAAAAACATTCAGTACTTC	CSATELGSDKNIQYF
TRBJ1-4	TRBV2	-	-	TGTGCCAGCAGTATAGGAAAAGGAAAACTGTTTTTT	CASSIGKGKLFF
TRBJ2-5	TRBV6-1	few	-	TGTGCCAGCAGTGAAGACAGGGATGAGACCCAGTACTTC	CASSEDRDETQYF
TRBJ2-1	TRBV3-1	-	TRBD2	TGTGCCAGCAGCCAAGATCTACTAGCGGGAGGGAGGAAGTTCTTC	CASSQDLLAGGRKFF
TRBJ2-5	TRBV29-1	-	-	TGCAGCGTCCACAGGGAAATGGGAGAGACCCAGTACTTC	CSVHREMGETQYF
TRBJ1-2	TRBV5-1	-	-	TGCGCCAGCAGTTACGTCGGGGGATATGGCTACACCTTC	CASSYVGGYGYTF
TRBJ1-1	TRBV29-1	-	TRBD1	TGCAGCGTTACGACAGGGTGGAACACTGAAGCTTTCTTT	CSVTTGWNTEAFF
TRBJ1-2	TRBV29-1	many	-	TGCAGCGTTGAAACCAGTGGGGGATCGGGAGGCTACACCTTC	CSVETSGGSGGYTF
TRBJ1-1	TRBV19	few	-	TGTGCCAGTAGTGCTACAGTTTTCACGGAAGCTTTCTTT	CASSATVFTEAFF
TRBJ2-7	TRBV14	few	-	TGTGCCAGCAGCCAAGATGTTCTTTACGAGCAGTACTTC	CASSQDVLYEQYF
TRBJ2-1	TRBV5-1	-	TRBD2	TGCGCCAGCAGCTTGGCTATTACTAGCGGGGGTAGCTACAATGAGCAGTTCTTC	CASSLAITSGGSYNEQFF
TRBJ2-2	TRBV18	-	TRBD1	TGTGCCAGCTCATCGGGACAGACCGACACCGGGGAGCTGTTTTTT	CASSSGQTDTGELFF
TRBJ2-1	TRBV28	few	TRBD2	TGTGCCAGCAGTTTAGGTTACTGGGGACTAGCGGGGGGCGAGGTCACGGGTCGCAATGAGCAGTTCTTC	CASSLGYWGLAGGEVTGRNEQFF
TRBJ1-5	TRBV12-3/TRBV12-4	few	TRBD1	TGTGCCAGCAGTCTGGGACAGGGGGCGGTTCAGCCCCAGCATTTT	CASSLGQGAVQPQHF
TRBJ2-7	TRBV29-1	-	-	TGCAGCGCTGAGTTGGACACCTACGAGCAGTACTTC	CSAELDTYEQYF
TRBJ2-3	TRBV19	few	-	TGTGCCAGTAGTATAGGGGGGTTCACAGATACGCAGTATTTT	CASSIGGFTDTQYF
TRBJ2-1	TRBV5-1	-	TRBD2	TGCGCCAGCAGCTGGACTAGCGGCAGCAACAATGAGCAGTTCTTC	CASSWTSGSNNEQFF
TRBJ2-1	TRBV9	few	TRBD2	TGTGCCAGCAGCGTCTCTAGCGGTCCAACCTACAATGAGCAGTTCTTC	CASSVSSGPTYNEQFF
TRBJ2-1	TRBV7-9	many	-	TGTGCCAGCAGCCCCCCTGGGCGGCGACCAATAAATGAGCAGTTCTTC	CASSPPGRRPINEQFF
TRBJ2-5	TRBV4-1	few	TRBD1	TGCGCCAGCAGCCAAGAGGGACAGACGCAAGAGACCCAGTACTTC	CASSQEGQTQETQYF
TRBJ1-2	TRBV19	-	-	TGTGCCTGTAGTCCACAGATGCGGGGCAACTATGGCTACACCTTC	CACSPQMRGNYGYTF
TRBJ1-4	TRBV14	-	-	TGTGCCAGCAGCCAGATGGGTGAAAAACTGTTTTTT	CASSQMGEKLFF
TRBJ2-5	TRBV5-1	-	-	TGCGCCAGCAGCTTGGAGGGCCGGAGCCAAGAGACCCAGTACTTC	CASSLEGRSQETQYF
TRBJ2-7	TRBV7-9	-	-	TGTGCCAGCAGCTTAGCAGGGGGGGACGTCGGATCCTACGAGCAGTACTTC	CASSLAGGDVGSYEQYF
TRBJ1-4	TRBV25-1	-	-	TGTGCCAGCAGTGCCCCGTCGGGCGAAAAACTGTTTTTT	CASSAPSGEKLFF
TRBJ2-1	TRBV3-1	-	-	TGTGCCAGCAGCCAAGATCTCGAGTTTAATGAGCAGTTCTTC	CASSQDLEFNEQFF
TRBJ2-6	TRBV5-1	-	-	TGCGCCAGCAGCTTGAGTCAGGCCCCCTTGGTCCTGACTTTC	CASSLSQAPLVLTF
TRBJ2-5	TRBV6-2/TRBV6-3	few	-	TGTGCCGGCTCCGGGACGGGAAGAGAGACCCAGTACTTC	CAGSGTGRETQYF